This is a list of T cell receptor beta chains from one sample in a study of T cell changes during pregnancy in multiple sclerosis. The repertoire was sequenced with immunoSEQ multiplex PCR; TCRdb's copy has only in-frame clones and lacks some. The sample has roughly 66,000 clones; about 90% are singletons. The sequencing here drew on peripheral blood, taken in the first trimester of pregnancy. The receptor set was obtained from a female donor with multiple sclerosis, enrolled in a pregnancy study. Each CDR3 is given with its conserved first and last residue. Fields, in order: V gene, J gene, D gene, clone size, CDR3 protein. D genes are given only for firm matches. Clone size is not always given. Where it is, it says once, few, many or a class for expanded clones.

v_call: TRBV9; j_call: TRBJ1-4; d_call: NA; clone_size: NA; cdr3_aa: CASSAQGFANEKLFF
v_call: TRBV7-9; j_call: TRBJ1-2; d_call: TRBD1; clone_size: NA; cdr3_aa: CASSERQGLNYGYTF
v_call: TRBV6-5; j_call: TRBJ1-3; d_call: NA; clone_size: NA; cdr3_aa: CASSYSIQLKNTIYF
v_call: TRBV18; j_call: TRBJ1-4; d_call: NA; clone_size: once; cdr3_aa: CASSPVVGEREKLFF
v_call: TRBV7-3; j_call: TRBJ2-1; d_call: NA; clone_size: NA; cdr3_aa: CASSLNGGLSYNEQFF
v_call: TRBV23-1; j_call: TRBJ2-1; d_call: NA; clone_size: NA; cdr3_aa: CASSQLRPTTLYNEQFF
v_call: TRBV7-2; j_call: TRBJ1-5; d_call: NA; clone_size: NA; cdr3_aa: CASSARQSGDQPQHF
v_call: TRBV7-9; j_call: TRBJ2-7; d_call: TRBD2; clone_size: NA; cdr3_aa: CASSLPLGTSDKDEQYF
v_call: TRBV5-4; j_call: TRBJ2-7; d_call: TRBD1; clone_size: NA; cdr3_aa: CASSVTGKHEQYF
v_call: TRBV6-6; j_call: TRBJ1-3; d_call: NA; clone_size: NA; cdr3_aa: CASSYDFSGNTIYF
v_call: TRBV4-3; j_call: TRBJ2-7; d_call: NA; clone_size: NA; cdr3_aa: CASSQDAASSYEQYF
v_call: TRBV7-6; j_call: TRBJ2-2; d_call: TRBD2; clone_size: NA; cdr3_aa: CASSPRGGGGELFF
v_call: TRBV19; j_call: TRBJ2-5; d_call: TRBD1; clone_size: NA; cdr3_aa: CASSATGTGETQYF
v_call: TRBV28; j_call: TRBJ1-1; d_call: TRBD1; clone_size: NA; cdr3_aa: CASRTDRTLNTEAFF
v_call: TRBV2; j_call: TRBJ2-7; d_call: NA; clone_size: once; cdr3_aa: CASTEGRLTFYEQYF
v_call: TRBV9; j_call: TRBJ2-2; d_call: NA; clone_size: NA; cdr3_aa: CASSVDGTGELFF
v_call: TRBV10-3; j_call: TRBJ2-1; d_call: NA; clone_size: once; cdr3_aa: CATSVLASGDEQFF
v_call: TRBV27; j_call: TRBJ2-1; d_call: NA; clone_size: NA; cdr3_aa: CASSFWGNTGDNEQFF
v_call: TRBV19; j_call: TRBJ2-2; d_call: TRBD1; clone_size: NA; cdr3_aa: CASPGQTGELFF
v_call: TRBV6-5; j_call: TRBJ1-1; d_call: TRBD1; clone_size: NA; cdr3_aa: CASSYTGTGTGAFF